These 17 T cell receptor beta chains originate from one sample sequenced in a study of early T cells in non-severe SARS-CoV-2 infection (dated by TCRdb to the early 2020s). The library came from 5' RACE. Sequencing was carried out with a NextSeq 500. TCRdb applied fastp at Q25 and MiXCR to the public reads, then kept only in-frame beta chains. For every CDR3 protein sequence, its rows merge into one entry that carries the most common genes and DNA. The sample records about 68,000 distinct CDR3 sequences, 11% of which are singletons. The ten biggest clones cover around 6.6% of the sample. Sequencing used whole blood. These receptors were obtained from an adult who was a healthcare worker with PCR-confirmed SARS-CoV-2 infection or an uninfected control (not recorded which).

This clonotype was counted a few times. The chain recombines TRBV20-1 with TRBJ2-2, with a weak D call TRBD1 (5 bases). The length of the CDR3 is 15 residues. The V and J ends lost 4 bases and 4 bases respectively, with 16 bases between them. Germline loops: CDR1 DFQATT, CDR2 SNEGSKA (reference sequence). The CDR3, as DNA: TGCAGTGCTACCAGACTCCTTAGGGGCACCGGGGAGCTGTTTTTT. It is translated as CSATRLLRGTGELFF.

This clonotype has ten or more counts. The chain links TRBV5-1 to TRBJ2-1, with 7 bases fitting TRBD2. Germline CDR1 SGHRS, CDR2 YFSETQ. V dropped 4 bases and J dropped 4; count of bases not matched to a gene: 11. The CDR3 runs to 16 residues. The CDR3 nucleotides are TGCGCCAGCAGCCCACGGTCTAGCGGTAATTACAATGAGCAGTTCTTC. Translation: CASSPRSSGNYNEQFF. Together with reference TRBV5-1 and TRBJ2-1, the CDR3 gives the full variable domain: KAGVTQTPRYLIKTRGQQVTLSCSPISGHRSVSWYQQTPGQGLQFLFEYFSETQRNKGNFPGRFSGRQFSNSRSEMNVSTLELGDSALYLCASSPRSSGNYNEQFFGPGTRLTVL.

This clonotype appeared a few times. V gene TRBV6-5 combines with J gene TRBJ2-3; D may be TRBD2 (6 bases). Trimming stripped 6 bases from V and 5 bases from J, with 21 bases between. This CDR3 spans 16 amino acids. The germline gives CDR1 MNHEY, CDR2 SVGAGI. The CDR3 DNA reads TGTGCCAGCAGCCCCTCCCGGAGGGAGTGGGGAGATACGCAGTATTTT. Its translation: CASSPSRREWGDTQYF.

The chain uses TRBV11-2 and TRBJ2-7, with 9 bases identical to TRBD2. V trimming: 3 bases; J trimming: 2 bases; junction bases outside the gene matches: 5. CDR1 SGHAT and CDR2 FQNNGV come from the germline V gene. There are 15 residues in the CDR3. CDR3 in amino acids: CASSFSGSPTYEQYF. DNA of the CDR3: TGTGCCAGCAGCTTTAGCGGGAGCCCAACCTACGAGCAGTACTTC.

At least ten counts were recorded for this clonotype. The rearrangement uses TRBV20-1 and TRBJ2-5; D remains unclear. Trimming stripped 2 bases from V and 5 bases from J, with 9 bases between. This CDR3 has 12 amino acids. CDR1 and CDR2 (germline): DFQATT, SNEGSKA (reference sequence). The CDR3 spells CSARQTSETQYF. DNA for the CDR3: TGCAGTGCTAGACAAACTTCGGAGACCCAGTACTTC.

The chain combines TRBV6-1 with TRBJ2-3, with D possibly TRBD1 on 5 matching bases. Germline-derived CDR1 and CDR2 are MNHNS and SASEGT. V lost 6 bases, J lost 0 bases, and 13 bases lay in between. The CDR3 consists of 15 residues. This CDR3 reads CASRDSYHSTDTQYF. The CDR3 DNA is TGTGCCAGCAGAGACAGTTACCATAGCACAGATACGCAGTATTTT.

The chain uses TRBV14 and TRBJ2-7, with 7 bases fitting TRBD2. The CDR3 extends over 15 amino acids. With V trimmed by 0 bases and J by 3 bases, 5 bases remained unmatched. Germline CDR1 and CDR2: SGHDN and FVKESK. CDR3 in amino acids: CASSQDGDYYYEQYF. DNA for the CDR3: TGTGCCAGCAGCCAAGACGGGGACTATTACTACGAGCAGTACTTC.

In this sample, this clonotype turned up many times. The chain couples TRBV13 to TRBJ2-3; 10 positions agree with TRBD2. The V segment lost 4 bases and the J segment 3 bases; nucleotides outside the gene matches: 7. Germline CDR1 is PRHDT and CDR2 is FYEKMQ (reference sequence). This CDR3 region has 16 residues. The CDR3, as DNA: TGTGCCAGCAGCTCCCGACTAGCGGGCCATACAGATACGCAGTATTTT. This translates into CASSSRLAGHTDTQYF.

The sample holds one count of this clonotype. The chain links TRBV20-1 to TRBJ1-1, with 8 positions matching TRBD1. The CDR3 length is 16 residues. With 3 bases clipped from V and 4 bases from J, the junction kept 13 bases outside the gene matches. The germline gives CDR1 DFQATT, CDR2 SNEGSKA (reference sequence). As DNA, the CDR3 is TGCAGTGCTAGTGGGTTCCGTGGGACAGGACCCACTGAAGCTTTCTTT. It codes for CSASGFRGTGPTEAFF.

Only a few counts were recorded for this clonotype. V and J are TRBV3-1 and TRBJ2-7; no clear D. With 2 bases removed from V and 2 bases from J, the gap between germline ends came to 4 bases. The CDR3 sequence is 12 residues long. Germline CDR1 reads LGHDT; CDR2 reads YNNKEL (reference sequence). The CDR3 DNA is TGTGCCAGCAGCCAACGGACCTACGAGCAGTACTTC. As protein: CASSQRTYEQYF.

The CDR3 nucleotides are TGTGCCAGCAGCGTAGGGCTAGCAGACACCGGGGAGCTGTTTTTT. Translating gives CASSVGLADTGELFF. V and J are TRBV9 and TRBJ2-2; D perhaps matches TRBD2 (5 bases). The CDR3 runs to 15 residues. Trimming pared 0 bases from V and 3 bases from J, leaving 9 bases between. Germline loops: CDR1 SGDLS, CDR2 YYNGEE.

The chain joins TRBV7-9 to TRBJ2-1, with 10 nucleotides matching TRBD2. The CDR3 sequence is 16 residues long. Germline-derived CDR1 and CDR2 are SEHNR and FQNEAQ (reference sequence). After removal of 1 base from V and 7 bases from J, the junction contained 7 bases not matched to a gene. CDR3 in DNA: TGTGCCAGCAGCTTAGGGAGCGGGAGGGCCAAAAATGAGCAGTTCTTC. Its protein is CASSLGSGRAKNEQFF. Combining the CDR3 with reference TRBV7-9 and TRBJ2-1 gives the whole variable domain DTGVSQNPRHKITKRGQNVTFRCDPISEHNRLYWYRQTLGQGPEFLTYFQNEAQLEKSRLLSDRFSAERPKGSFSTLEIQRTEQGDSAMYLCASSLGSGRAKNEQFFGPGTRLTVL.

This clonotype was picked up many times. This chain joins TRBV28 and TRBJ2-6; the D is unclear. Germline V gives CDR1 MDHEN, CDR2 SYDVKM. This CDR3 is 18 amino acids long. V gave up 3 bases and J gave up 0 bases, with 15 bases separating them. Here the CDR3 reads CASSFPRAANSGANVLTF. DNA of the CDR3: TGTGCCAGCAGTTTTCCTCGGGCCGCCAACTCTGGGGCCAACGTCCTGACTTTC.

Only a few counts were recorded for this clonotype. J is TRBJ2-2 and V is TRBV12-3 or TRBV12-4; no reliable D call. The CDR3 has 13 residues. V lost 8 bases and J lost 10, with 17 bases in between. The CDR3 is CASGGVGWTELFF. The CDR3 coding sequence is TGTGCCAGCGGTGGGGTTGGATGGACGGAGCTGTTTTTT.

This clonotype was seen a few times. This chain joins TRBV9 and TRBJ2-3; D possibly corresponds to TRBD2 (5 bases). The CDR3 is 13 amino acids. Germline V lookup: CDR1 SGDLS, CDR2 YYNGEE. Trimming took 0 bases from V and 6 from J, leaving 8 bases between them. CDR3 coding DNA: TGTGCCAGCAGCGTAGGAGGGATGGATACGCAGTATTTT. Protein product: CASSVGGMDTQYF.

This clonotype was picked up a small number of times. This chain uses TRBV2 with TRBJ2-1; 8 bases are a match to TRBD2. Germline CDR1 is SNHLY and CDR2 is FYNNEI. This CDR3 is 15 amino acids long. The V segment lost 1 base and the J segment 4 bases; nucleotides outside the gene matches: 3. The CDR3 bases are TGTGCCAGCAGTGAAGTTCCGGGAGGGTACAATGAGCAGTTCTTC. Protein product: CASSEVPGGYNEQFF.

The sample holds a few counts of this clonotype. The V gene is TRBV9, the J gene TRBJ2-5, with unresolved D. Looked up from germline, CDR1 is SGDLS and CDR2 is YYNGEE. The germline V and J ends were trimmed by 4 bases and 1 base, with 14 bases remaining between them. The CDR3 is 15 amino acids. CDR3 region: CASSPDPLLQETQYF. CDR3 coding DNA: TGTGCCAGCAGCCCCGACCCTCTACTCCAAGAGACCCAGTACTTC.